Given below is one T cell receptor beta chain in context. What it recognizes is unknown. This sample is drawn from a study of cytotoxic CD8 clonotypes in ibrutinib-treated CLL. Study-wide results and caveats: Rare overall, public clonotypes shrank or held steady under therapy.

The CDR3 has 13 residues. Germline-derived CDR1 and CDR2 are SGHDN and FVKESK. Trimming pared 3 bases from V and 6 bases from J, leaving 12 bases between. The method was immunoSEQ multiplex PCR; TCRdb's version includes in-frame clones alone and lacks a portion of them. Of more than 85,000 clones listed, over 60% were seen once; the top ten hold roughly 25%. The chain is built from TRBV14 and TRBJ2-7; tentatively, D is TRBD1 (5 bases). The sequenced sample was PBMCs, obtained after 24 months of ibrutinib treatment. The receptor comes from a human donor with chronic lymphocytic leukemia. CDR3: CASSQTTGTEQYF. The CDR3 nucleotides are TGTGCCAGCAGCCAGACAACAGGTACCGAGCAGTACTTC. The full variable domain, completed using reference TRBV14 and TRBJ2-7, is EAGVTQFPSHSVIEKGQTVTLRCDPISGHDNLYWYRRVMGKEIKFLLHFVKESKQDESGMPNNRFLAERTGGTYSTLKVQPAELEDSGVYFCASSQTTGTEQYFGPGTRLTVT.